These T cell receptor beta chains were read from a single sample in a study of blood T cell repertoires in COVID-19. Measured with immunoSEQ multiplex PCR; TCRdb has only the in-frame clones, and not every one. The profile shows roughly 120,000 clones, 92% of them singletons. Sequencing was done on a sample of peripheral blood. These receptors all come from a middle-aged man with COVID-19, enrolled during active disease. The CDR3 runs from the conserved cysteine through the conserved F or W. The D gene is left open where the match is weak. Clone sizes are given selectively: once, few, many, or a class where the clone is expanded.

>NA|NA|TRBV6-5|TRBJ2-5
CASSYFLGREGETQYF
TGTGCCAGCAGTTACTTTTTGGGCAGGGAAGGTGAGACCCAGTACTTC
>NA|NA|TRBV5-6|TRBJ1-6
CASSLYGRGKYSPLHF
TGTGCCAGCAGCTTGTACGGTAGGGGCAAGTACTCACCCCTCCACTTT
>NA|NA|TRBV19|TRBJ1-2
CASTDPQGRGYTF
TGTGCCAGTACCGACCCCCAGGGGCGAGGCTACACCTTC
>NA|NA|TRBV7-9|TRBJ1-6
CASSAGDYNSPLHF
TGTGCCAGCAGCGCGGGGGATTATAATTCACCCCTCCACTTT
>NA|TRBD2|TRBV4-2|TRBJ2-5
CASSQDWGTSGSVETQYF
TGTGCCAGCAGCCAAGATTGGGGTACTAGCGGGAGTGTAGAGACCCAGTACTTC
>once|NA|TRBV19|TRBJ1-3
CASSRTVFGNTIYF
TGTGCCAGTAGTCGGACAGTGTTTGGAAACACCATATATTTT
>few|TRBD2|TRBV19|TRBJ2-2
CASSIYSGANTGELFF
TGTGCCAGTAGTATATATAGCGGGGCTAACACCGGGGAGCTGTTTTTT
>NA|TRBD1|TRBV3-1/TRBV3-2|TRBJ2-3
CASSKDRGPSDTQYF
TGTGCCAGCAGCAAGGACAGGGGGCCCTCAGATACGCAGTATTTT
>NA|TRBD1|TRBV5-6|TRBJ2-7
CASSDGQGFYEQYF
TGTGCCAGCAGCGACGGACAGGGGTTCTACGAGCAGTACTTC
>NA|TRBD1|TRBV15|TRBJ2-5
CATSRDGTAGQETQYF
TGTGCCACCAGCAGAGATGGGACAGCTGGCCAAGAGACCCAGTACTTC
>NA|TRBD1|TRBV2|TRBJ1-5
CASSGDRGYNQPQHF
TGTGCCAGCAGTGGTGACAGGGGCTACAATCAGCCCCAGCATTTT
>NA|TRBD2|TRBV4-1|TRBJ2-5
CASSQGASGRGTQYF
TGCGCCAGCAGCCAAGGAGCTAGCGGGAGAGGGACCCAGTACTTC
>NA|TRBD2|TRBV30|TRBJ2-2
CAWSVPSGAIGELFF
TGTGCCTGGAGTGTACCGAGCGGGGCGATCGGGGAGCTGTTTTTT
>NA|NA|TRBV14|TRBJ2-1
CASSQDRFEQFF
TGTGCCAGCAGCCAAGACCGGTTTGAGCAGTTCTTC
>NA|NA|TRBV6-5|TRBJ1-5
CASSLSGNQPQHF
TGTGCCAGCAGTCTTTCGGGGAATCAGCCCCAGCATTTT
>NA|TRBD1|TRBV2|TRBJ1-2
CASSPRGQGARGYTF
TGTGCCAGCAGTCCCCGAGGACAGGGGGCGCGGGGCTACACCTTC
>NA|TRBD2|TRBV7-8|TRBJ2-7
CASSAQTTSGSGYEQYF
TGTGCCAGCAGCGCCCAGACGACTAGCGGGAGTGGGTACGAGCAGTACTTC
>NA|NA|TRBV19|TRBJ2-2
CASSIYTGRGTGELFF
TGTGCCAGTAGTATTTATACAGGGAGGGGAACCGGGGAGCTGTTTTTT
>few|NA|TRBV7-9|TRBJ2-6
CASSSDSIPGANVLTF
TGTGCCAGCAGCTCCGACAGTATTCCTGGGGCCAACGTCCTGACTTTC
>NA|NA|TRBV4-1|TRBJ2-7
CASSLQRGQGMPYEQYF
TGCGCCAGCAGCCTTCAAAGGGGCCAGGGTATGCCCTACGAGCAGTACTTC
>NA|TRBD2|TRBV18|TRBJ2-3
CASSPGLESTDTQYF
TGTGCCAGCTCACCGGGACTAGAGAGCACAGATACGCAGTATTTT
>medium-sized|NA|TRBV27|TRBJ2-2
CASSLSGPPPGELFF
TGTGCCAGCAGTTTATCTGGCCCCCCACCCGGGGAGCTGTTTTTT
>NA|NA|TRBV9|TRBJ1-1
CASTPDWGRGTEAFF
TGTGCCAGCACCCCGGACTGGGGGCGAGGCACTGAAGCTTTCTTT
>NA|TRBD1|TRBV9|TRBJ1-1
CASSDSTGAGTEAFF
TGTGCCAGCAGCGACTCCACAGGGGCCGGCACTGAAGCTTTCTTT
>NA|NA|TRBV6-2/TRBV6-3|TRBJ2-1
CASSSKLYNEQFF
TGTGCCAGCAGTTCTAAGCTCTACAATGAGCAGTTCTTC
>NA|TRBD1|TRBV10-3|TRBJ2-3
CAIGTGNTDTQYF
TGTGCCATCGGGACAGGGAACACAGATACGCAGTATTTT
>NA|TRBD1|TRBV5-1|TRBJ1-4
CASSLGQDFEKLFF
TGCGCCAGCAGTTTAGGACAGGATTTTGAAAAACTGTTTTTT
>NA|NA|TRBV7-2|TRBJ1-5
CASSLYGGYNQPQHF
TGTGCCAGCAGCTTATACGGGGGGTACAATCAGCCCCAGCATTTT
>NA|TRBD1|TRBV19|TRBJ1-2
CASSIGDRGDYGYTF
TGTGCCAGTAGTATAGGGGACAGGGGGGACTATGGCTACACCTTC
>NA|NA|TRBV11-2|TRBJ2-3
CASSARQRSTDTQYF
TGTGCCAGCAGCGCCAGACAGAGAAGCACAGATACGCAGTATTTT
>NA|NA|TRBV6-5|TRBJ2-6
CASKSTGFGANVLTF
TGTGCCAGCAAGTCGACAGGTTTTGGGGCCAACGTCCTGACTTTC
>few|TRBD2|TRBV18|TRBJ2-1
CASSPREDEQFF
TGTGCCAGCTCGCCCCGGGAGGATGAGCAGTTCTTC
>once|TRBD1|TRBV6-5|TRBJ2-1
CASSQQGQVSNEQFF
TGTGCCAGCAGTCAACAGGGACAGGTGTCCAATGAGCAGTTCTTC
>NA|TRBD2|TRBV5-8|TRBJ2-5
CASAGGEETQYF
TGTGCCAGCGCTGGGGGGGAAGAGACCCAGTACTTC
>NA|TRBD1|TRBV14|TRBJ2-3
CASSQAGTGTADTQYF
TGTGCCAGCAGCCAAGCCGGGACAGGGACCGCAGATACGCAGTATTTT
>once|NA|TRBV7-9|TRBJ2-2
CASQGEANTGELFF
TGTGCCAGCCAAGGGGAGGCAAACACCGGGGAGCTGTTTTTT
>NA|TRBD2|TRBV6-1|TRBJ2-7
CASSDLLAGGGPYEQYF
TGTGCCAGCAGTGACTTGCTAGCGGGAGGGGGCCCCTACGAGCAGTACTTC
>NA|TRBD2|TRBV14|TRBJ2-2
CASSRLAPGELFF
TGTGCCAGCAGCCGACTAGCGCCCGGGGAGCTGTTTTTT
>NA|TRBD2|TRBV19|TRBJ2-3
CASSTWTSGRGYDTQYF
TGTGCCAGTAGTACGTGGACTAGCGGGAGGGGGTACGATACGCAGTATTTT
>NA|NA|TRBV4-1|TRBJ2-3
CASSSRRETDTQYF
TGCGCCAGCAGCTCGCGGCGGGAAACAGATACGCAGTATTTT
>NA|NA|TRBV5-1|TRBJ1-1
CASSLVGRATTEAFF
TGCGCCAGCAGCTTGGTCGGCAGGGCAACCACTGAAGCTTTCTTT
>NA|TRBD2|TRBV19|TRBJ2-1
CASTPSSLREADNEQFF
TGTGCCAGTACCCCCTCCTCTTTGCGGGAGGCCGACAATGAGCAGTTCTTC
>NA|TRBD2|TRBV27|TRBJ2-5
CASSLSSSGRAAETQYF
TGTGCCAGCAGTTTATCGTCTAGCGGGAGGGCCGCGGAGACCCAGTACTTC
>NA|NA|TRBV7-9|TRBJ2-2
CASSPGTGELFF
TGTGCCAGCAGCCCGGGAACCGGGGAGCTGTTTTTT
>NA|TRBD2|TRBV3-1/TRBV3-2|TRBJ2-1
CASSRRGTSGRNEQFF
TGTGCCAGCAGCCGAAGGGGGACTAGCGGGAGGAATGAGCAGTTCTTC
>NA|NA|TRBV7-2|TRBJ1-2
CASSPGILYGYTF
TGTGCCAGCAGCCCCGGGATCCTCTATGGCTACACCTTC
>NA|NA|TRBV6-2/TRBV6-3|TRBJ2-3
CASSRPTGSDTQYF
TGTGCCAGCAGTCGCCCGACAGGTTCCGATACGCAGTATTTT
>NA|TRBD1|TRBV7-2|TRBJ2-1
CASRAGTGGFWDYNEQFF
TGTGCCAGCAGGGCCGGGACAGGGGGCTTTTGGGACTACAATGAGCAGTTCTTC
>NA|TRBD2|TRBV11-3|TRBJ2-1
CASSLGSPAGLNEQFF
TGTGCCAGCAGCTTAGGGTCACCAGCGGGGCTCAATGAGCAGTTCTTC
>NA|TRBD2|TRBV13|TRBJ2-3
CASSLGGSQYF
TGTGCCAGCAGCTTGGGAGGGTCGCAGTATTTT